A single sample gave rise to the 5 T cell receptor beta chains below, sequenced in a study of T-cell memory formation after mild COVID-19. A single record per CDR3 protein comes from TCRdb applying MiXCR to the 5' RACE reads. The table shows about 150,000 distinct CDR3 sequences, with roughly 15% occurring only once. The source material was PBMCs or a T cell subset sorted from them (not recorded which). The source is an adult woman who had mild COVID-19 (a few samples of this study predate the infection). Cell type and time point are not known.

This clonotype was seen only a few times. The chain joins TRBV3-1 to TRBJ2-7; the match to TRBD2 covers 8 bases. The germline CDR1 and CDR2 sequences are LGHDT and YNNKEL (reference sequence). V gave up 3 bases and J gave up 7 bases; unmatched junction bases: 5. The CDR3 loop spans 13 amino acids. The chain's CDR3 is CASSHGLAGEQYF. CDR3 nucleotide sequence: TGTGCCAGCAGCCACGGACTAGCAGGAGAGCAGTACTTC.

J is TRBJ2-2 and V is TRBV9, with D tentatively TRBD1 (6 bases). The V gene's germline CDR1 is SGDLS and CDR2 YYNGEE. The CDR3 is made up of 17 amino acids. V shed 3 bases and J shed 3 bases, with 18 bases lying between them. Here the CDR3 DNA reads TGTGCCAGCAGCGATGGCCTCTGGACAGATTACACCGGGGAGCTGTTTTTT. It is translated as CASSDGLWTDYTGELFF. Complete variable domain (other parts from reference TRBV9 and TRBJ2-2): DSGVTQTPKHLITATGQRVTLRCSPRSGDLSVYWYQQSLDQGLQFLIQYYNGEERAKGNILERFSAQQFPDLHSELNLSSLELGDSALYFCASSDGLWTDYTGELFFGEGSRLTVL.

The rearrangement uses TRBV15 and TRBJ2-1, with a weak D call TRBD2 (6 bases). This CDR3 contains 16 residues. Between the trimmed V and J ends, which lost 0 bases and 9 bases, there was a span of 18 bases. Germline-derived CDR1 and CDR2 are LNHNV and YYDKDF (reference sequence). The CDR3 DNA is TGTGCCACCAGCAGAGATCATCGGGAGTTGGGGGTTGAGCAGTTCTTC. This encodes CATSRDHRELGVEQFF. Together with reference TRBV15 and TRBJ2-1, the CDR3 gives the full variable domain: DAMVIQNPRYQVTQFGKPVTLSCSQTLNHNVMYWYQQKSSQAPKLLFHYYDKDFNNEADTPDNFQSRRPNTSFCFLDIRSPGLGDTAMYLCATSRDHRELGVEQFFGPGTRLTVL.

CDR3 residues: CASKGQGSGNTIYF. Here the CDR3 DNA reads TGTGCCAGTAAAGGACAGGGTTCTGGAAACACCATATATTTT. V gene TRBV27 combines with J gene TRBJ1-3, with 8 bases aligning to TRBD1. V shed 9 bases, J shed 1 base, and the junction held 5 bases outside the gene matches. The CDR3 loop spans 14 amino acids. CDR1 MNHEY and CDR2 SMNVEV come from the germline V gene (reference sequence).

This clonotype was counted many times. The chain has TRBV10-3 and TRBJ2-1; 7 nucleotides line up with TRBD2. The CDR3 spans 14 residues. V was pared by 5 bases and J by 10 bases, with 11 bases of the junction left unmatched. The germline CDR1 and CDR2 sequences are ENHRY and SYGVKD. CDR3 residues: CAISPPGGSGEQFF. In DNA, the CDR3 is TGTGCCATCAGTCCCCCCGGGGGGTCTGGGGAGCAGTTCTTC.